The present entry profiles one TCR beta chain with its context. No antigen is known for it. This record comes from a study of cytomegalovirus exposure and HLA in healthy donors. Overall study context: A prior analysis found 117 million unique TCR beta sequences from around 180 million T cells.

PCR was performed using 60 Vbeta and 13 Jbeta primers. Assay used: immunoSEQ multiplex PCR; TCRdb lists only in-frame clones, some missing. This sample carries 120,000 or so clones, about 76% of them seen once, and the ten largest clones take less than 2.5%. The study's findings and limits: It was reportedly the case that the classifier diagnosed cytomegalovirus status with high specificity and sensitivity. Per a later analysis, HLA-associated TCR beta chains showed more clonal expansion than other, equally common TCR beta chains.

This CDR3 contains 15 residues. Germline assignment: CDR1 LGHNA and CDR2 YSLEER. V lost 0 bases, J lost 7 bases, and 13 bases lay in between. The TCR sequence derives from a woman aged 40 to 49 in good health and CMV-seronegative. The chain joins TRBV4-3 to TRBJ2-4; D gene uncertain. The sequenced sample consisted of PBMCs. The DNA for the CDR3 is TGCGCCAGCAGCCAAGATCCTTCTCTGGGCAACATTCAGTACTTC. Its protein product is CASSQDPSLGNIQYF.